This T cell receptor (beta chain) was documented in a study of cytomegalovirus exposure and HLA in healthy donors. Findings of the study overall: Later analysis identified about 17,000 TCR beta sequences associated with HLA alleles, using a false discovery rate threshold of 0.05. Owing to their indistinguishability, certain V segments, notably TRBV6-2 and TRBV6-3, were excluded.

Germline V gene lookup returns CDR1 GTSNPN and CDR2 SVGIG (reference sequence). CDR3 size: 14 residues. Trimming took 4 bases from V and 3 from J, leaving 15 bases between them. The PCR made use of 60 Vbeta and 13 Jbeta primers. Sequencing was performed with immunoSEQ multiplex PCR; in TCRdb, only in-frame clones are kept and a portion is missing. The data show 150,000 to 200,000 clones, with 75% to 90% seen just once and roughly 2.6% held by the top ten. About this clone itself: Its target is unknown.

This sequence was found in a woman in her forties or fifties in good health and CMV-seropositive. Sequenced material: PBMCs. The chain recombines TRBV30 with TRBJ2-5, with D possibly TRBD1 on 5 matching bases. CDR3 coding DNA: TGTGCCTGGACCTTAAAGACAGCCAAAGAGACCCAGTACTTC. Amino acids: CAWTLKTAKETQYF.